This T cell receptor (beta chain) was observed in a study of shared clonotypes between healthy human individuals. This clone occurred once. Profiling relied on immunoSEQ multiplex PCR, and the TCRdb table lists in-frame clones only, not all of them. The repertoire includes a few million clones, 95% of them detected once, and roughly 0.13% sits in the top ten. This sequence was found in a man between 18 and 35 years old in good health. The sample consisted of naive CD4+ T cells sorted from blood. Noted subset: CD45RA+ positively selected.

CDR3 region: CASSPQGARTDTQYF. The CDR3, as DNA: TGTGCCAGCAGCCCCCAGGGAGCCCGCACAGATACGCAGTATTTT. The chain has TRBV7-2 and TRBJ2-3; D tentatively reads TRBD1 or TRBD2 (5 bases each). V lost 5 bases to trimming and J lost 1 base, with 13 bases between them. The length of the CDR3 is 15 residues. Germline loops: CDR1 SGHTA, CDR2 FQGNSA.